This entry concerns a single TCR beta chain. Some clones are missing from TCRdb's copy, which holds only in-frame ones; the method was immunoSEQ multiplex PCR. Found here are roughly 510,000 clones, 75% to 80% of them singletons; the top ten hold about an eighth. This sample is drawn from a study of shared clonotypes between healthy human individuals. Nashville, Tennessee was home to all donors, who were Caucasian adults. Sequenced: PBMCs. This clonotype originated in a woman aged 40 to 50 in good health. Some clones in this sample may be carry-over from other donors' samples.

CDR3 sequence reads: CASSLVRGNYEQYF. The CDR3 coding sequence is TGTGCCAGCAGCTTAGTGAGGGGAAACTACGAGCAGTACTTC. The chain joins TRBV7-8 to TRBJ2-7; D may correspond to TRBD1 or TRBD2 (5 bases each). Germline V lookup: CDR1 SGHVS, CDR2 FQNEAQ. Between the trimmed V and J ends, which lost 1 base and 3 bases, there was a span of 10 bases. CDR3 length: 14 residues.